This TCR beta chain originates from a study of cytomegalovirus exposure and HLA in healthy donors. Study results and limitations: Follow-up analysis found HLA locus-dependent TCR association rates, highest for DRB1 and lowest for HLA-C. Previously analyzed data showed that most TCR beta V segments were productive at a frequency of about 87% or about 30%.

As regards this clone: No antigen is known for it.

This CDR3 has 17 amino acids. Trimming stripped 4 bases from V and 1 base from J, with 20 bases between. CDR1 SGHAT and CDR2 FQNNGV come from the germline V gene. PCR was performed using 60 Vbeta and 13 Jbeta primers. The data were produced by immunoSEQ multiplex PCR, yet TCRdb's version contains in-frame clones alone and is incomplete. Recorded here are about 83,000 clones; the top ten clones represent 3.5% to 4.5%. This chain uses TRBV11-2 with TRBJ2-7; the D gene is possibly TRBD1 (6 bases). The sample consisted of PBMCs. The receptor was derived from a man aged 18 to 30 in good health and CMV-seropositive. In DNA form, the CDR3 reads TGTGCCAGCAGCTCCATCTACAATTTGGGGGCTTCCTACGAGCAGTACTTC. This translates into CASSSIYNLGASYEQYF.